These T cell receptor beta chains were read from a single sample in a study of T cell repertoires in cytomegalovirus infection. Via MiXCR, TCRdb re-called the reads, giving one row per CDR3 protein. The table has roughly 500,000 distinct CDR3 sequences, roughly a third seen once. These receptors' antigens are unknown. The source material was cultured PBMCs, sampled from culture after CMV antigen stimulation. These receptors were obtained from a human donor in good health (CMV status not recorded). Some clones in this sample may be carry-over from other donors' samples. Both conserved end residues are part of each CDR3. D genes are given only for firm matches. Clone size is given for some rows only: seen once, a few or many times, or a class if the clone is expanded.

>TRBJ2-3|few|TRBD2|TRBV11-2
CASSFEGGKADTQYF
TGTGCCAGCAGCTTTGAGGGAGGGAAGGCAGATACGCAGTATTTT
>TRBJ1-2|once|.|TRBV11-2
CASSFGMGALNGYTF
TGTGCCAGCAGCTTTGGAATGGGGGCGTTGAATGGCTACACCTTC
>TRBJ2-1|many|TRBD2|TRBV7-2
CASSLLGAGGPPYNEQFF
TGTGCCAGCAGCTTATTAGGCGCGGGAGGGCCCCCATACAATGAGCAGTTCTTC
>TRBJ2-4|.|TRBD2|TRBV12-3/TRBV12-4
CASSLGRVTEAKNIQYF
TGTGCCAGCAGCCTCGGGAGGGTAACGGAAGCCAAAAACATTCAGTACTTC
>TRBJ1-2|many|TRBD1|TRBV29-1
CSVGNRQGNGYTF
TGCAGCGTTGGTAACCGACAGGGGAATGGCTACACCTTC
>TRBJ1-2|.|.|TRBV6-5
CASSYSIEPKTRTGYTF
TGTGCCAGCAGTTACTCGATAGAGCCTAAGACGCGTACCGGCTACACCTTC
>TRBJ2-7|.|TRBD2|TRBV6-2/TRBV6-3
CASSYFTSGRLNEQYF
TGTGCCAGCAGTTACTTCACTAGCGGGAGGCTGAACGAGCAGTACTTC
>TRBJ2-2|.|TRBD2|TRBV6-5
CASSYGLAEANTGELFF
TGTGCCAGCAGTTACGGGCTAGCGGAGGCGAACACCGGGGAGCTGTTTTTT
>TRBJ1-5|once|.|TRBV19
CASSRRTNQPQHF
TGTGCCAGTAGTCGACGTACGAATCAGCCCCAGCATTTT
>TRBJ2-7|.|TRBD1|TRBV5-4
CASSAGTGGWYEQYF
TGTGCCAGCAGCGCCGGGACAGGGGGCTGGTACGAGCAGTACTTC
>TRBJ2-1|.|TRBD2|TRBV6-1
CAIQTNSGRASNEQFF
TGTGCCATCCAAACGAATAGCGGGAGGGCTTCCAATGAGCAGTTCTTC
>TRBJ1-6|.|.|TRBV5-6
CASSLGLNSGSPLHF
TGTGCCAGCAGCTTGGGGCTCAACTCGGGTTCACCCCTCCACTTT
>TRBJ2-7|once|TRBD2|TRBV28
CASSRPGLAGGRGEQYF
TGTGCCAGCAGTCGACCGGGACTAGCGGGAGGTCGGGGTGAGCAGTACTTC
>TRBJ2-5|.|.|TRBV20-1
CSARKGVETQYF
TGCAGTGCTAGAAAAGGGGTAGAGACCCAGTACTTC
>TRBJ1-5|.|TRBD1|TRBV19
CASVTTGGIQPQHF
TGTGCCAGTGTAACCACAGGGGGTATTCAGCCCCAGCATTTT
>TRBJ2-2|.|.|TRBV18
CASSPLDSTGELFF
TGTGCCAGCTCACCACTGGACAGCACCGGGGAGCTGTTTTTT
>TRBJ2-7|few|TRBD2|TRBV6-2/TRBV6-3
CASSPNLGLAGAYEQYF
TGTGCCAGCAGTCCTAATTTGGGACTAGCGGGAGCGTACGAGCAGTACTTC
>TRBJ1-4|.|TRBD1|TRBV27
CASSFGQGREKLFF
TGTGCCAGCAGTTTCGGACAGGGAAGGGAAAAACTGTTTTTT
>TRBJ2-5|.|.|TRBV5-4
CASSLSGDETQYF
TGTGCCAGCAGCTTATCAGGGGATGAGACCCAGTACTTC
>TRBJ2-5|once|TRBD2|TRBV4-3
CASSQDVSGGSYSETQYF
TGCGCCAGCAGCCAAGATGTTTCGGGAGGGAGTTATTCGGAGACCCAGTACTTC
>TRBJ1-1|many|TRBD1|TRBV11-1
CASSSYRDSEAFF
TGTGCCAGCAGCTCCTACAGGGACAGTGAAGCTTTCTTT
>TRBJ1-3|.|.|TRBV19
CATVWGSSGNTIYF
TGTGCCACCGTATGGGGCAGCTCTGGAAACACCATATATTTT
>TRBJ2-1|.|TRBD2|TRBV7-9
CASSPMTSGPDFSYNEQFF
TGTGCCAGCAGCCCCATGACTAGCGGGCCTGATTTCTCCTACAATGAGCAGTTCTTC
>TRBJ2-7|.|.|TRBV7-6
CASSSQSVRGQYF
TGTGCCAGCAGCTCGCAATCTGTACGTGGGCAGTACTTC
>TRBJ2-4|.|.|TRBV28
CASSLWALRGRDKNIQYF
TGTGCCAGCAGTTTATGGGCCCTCCGGGGTAGGGACAAAAACATTCAGTACTTC
>TRBJ2-3|.|TRBD2|TRBV7-2
CASSLAGSGGPADTQYF
TGTGCCAGCAGCTTAGCAGGCTCGGGAGGACCGGCAGATACGCAGTATTTT
>TRBJ1-1|.|TRBD1|TRBV28
CASSLFFPDRGGGAEAFF
TGTGCCAGCAGTTTATTCTTCCCGGACAGGGGGGGGGGGGCTGAAGCTTTCTTT
>TRBJ2-1|once|TRBD2|TRBV6-5
CASTGTSGGNEQFF
TGTGCCAGCACCGGGACTAGCGGGGGCAATGAGCAGTTCTTC
>TRBJ1-1|.|.|TRBV12-3/TRBV12-4
CASIPTGVSTEAFF
TGTGCCAGCATCCCGACGGGGGTTAGCACTGAAGCTTTCTTT
>TRBJ2-5|few|.|TRBV7-4
CASSFWLGGVGETQYF
TGTGCCAGCAGCTTCTGGTTGGGGGGAGTCGGAGAGACCCAGTACTTC
>TRBJ2-1|.|.|TRBV7-6
CASSDGGTQEDNEQFF
TGTGCCAGCAGCGACGGCGGGACACAAGAGGACAATGAGCAGTTCTTC